The rows below give T cell receptor beta chains drawn from one sample of a study of identical twins. TCRdb re-derived calls from the 5' RACE reads in MiXCR, one entry per CDR3 protein. The repertoire holds around 290,000 distinct CDR3 sequences, with more than 8% as singletons. The data were also submitted as part of a second study, on yellow fever vaccine responses in identical twins.

Sequencing input: CD8+ T cells sorted from blood. Receptors were obtained from a woman aged 18-29 years in good health. CDR3s include the opening cysteine and the closing phenylalanine or tryptophan. D genes are given only for firm matches. Expanded clones get a size class; other rows say once, few or many, or leave the size out.

- | TRBJ2-7 | - | TRBV11-2 | TGTGCCAGCAGCACGCTGGGCAGGCCCTACGAGCAGTACTTC | CASSTLGRPYEQYF
many | TRBJ2-1 | TRBD2 | TRBV15 | TGTGCCACCAGCTTCGGGAGGGCCGGTGAGCAGTTCTTC | CATSFGRAGEQFF
- | TRBJ2-5 | - | TRBV7-9 | TGTGCCAGCAGCTTAAGGTTAAAAGAGACCCAGTACTTC | CASSLRLKETQYF
few | TRBJ2-5 | - | TRBV12-3/TRBV12-4 | TGTGCCAGCAGTTCCCCGAACCGACAAGAGACCCAGTACTTC | CASSSPNRQETQYF
few | TRBJ2-1 | - | TRBV20-1 | TGCAGTGCTAGAGGTCTCCTCTCCTACAATGAGCAGTTCTTC | CSARGLLSYNEQFF
- | TRBJ2-1 | TRBD2 | TRBV20-1 | TGCAGTGCCGTCAACGGGGGGGAGGATTACAATGAGCAGTTCTTC | CSAVNGGEDYNEQFF
- | TRBJ2-1 | TRBD2 | TRBV7-9 | TGTGCCAGCACTTCGGGGGGGAGCGAGCAGTTCTTC | CASTSGGSEQFF
- | TRBJ2-7 | - | TRBV27 | TGTGCCAGCAGGGAGGGCGACTACGAGCAGTACTTC | CASREGDYEQYF
many | TRBJ2-7 | - | TRBV12-3/TRBV12-4 | TGTGCCAGCAGCGATGACTACTCTCCCTCCTACGAGCAGTACTTC | CASSDDYSPSYEQYF
few | TRBJ2-2 | TRBD2 | TRBV6-5 | TGTGCCAGCAGTTTAGGACTAGCGGGAGTGAATATGAACACCGGGGAGCTGTTTTTT | CASSLGLAGVNMNTGELFF
- | TRBJ1-1 | - | TRBV5-1 | TGCGCCAGCACCGAAAGCTTCGTGAACACTGAAGCTTTCTTT | CASTESFVNTEAFF
few | TRBJ2-5 | - | TRBV12-5 | TGTGCTAGTGGCAAGAACGGGGCCCAAGAGACCCAGTACTTC | CASGKNGAQETQYF
- | TRBJ2-1 | TRBD2 | TRBV6-4 | TGTGTCAGCGGTCCAGCGGGGGGCGGCAACAATGAGCAGTTCTTC | CVSGPAGGGNNEQFF
many | TRBJ2-2 | - | TRBV9 | TGTGCCAGCAGCGCGGCCCGACTAGAGATCACCGGGGAGCTGTTTTTT | CASSAARLEITGELFF
many | TRBJ2-3 | - | TRBV4-3 | TGCGCCAGCAGCCAAGATTCGGTCCGAGGACATCCCACAGATACGCAGTATTTT | CASSQDSVRGHPTDTQYF
few | TRBJ2-3 | - | TRBV7-9 | TGTGCCAGCAGCTTAGCAACCGGGACGGAGTACCCAGATACGCAGTATTTT | CASSLATGTEYPDTQYF
- | TRBJ2-2 | - | TRBV4-2 | TGTGCCAGCAGCCAAGGTTATTCTAGCAGTCTAGAGCTGTTTTTT | CASSQGYSSSLELFF
- | TRBJ2-5 | - | TRBV7-6 | TGTGCCAGCAGCTTAGTTCATGGCGGAACCTTGCAAGAGAGCCAGTACTTC | CASSLVHGGTLQESQYF
many | TRBJ2-3 | - | TRBV27 | TGTGCCAGCAGCCCGGTCCAGAGTACAGATACGCAGTATTTT | CASSPVQSTDTQYF
many | TRBJ1-1 | TRBD1 | TRBV20-1 | TGCAGTGCTAGAGAATCCGGGACAGTTGAAGCTTTCTTT | CSARESGTVEAFF
few | TRBJ2-2 | - | TRBV14 | TGTGCCAGCTCTACCCGTCTCCAGGGGCATGTTGCCGGGGAGCTGTTTTTT | CASSTRLQGHVAGELFF
many | TRBJ2-5 | - | TRBV20-1 | TGCAGTGCTAGGGCCGGGTCCGGCGAAGAGACCCAGTACTTC | CSARAGSGEETQYF
few | TRBJ2-6 | - | TRBV24-1 | TGTTGGGTAGGGGCTGGCTCTGGGGCCAACGTCCTGACTTTC | CWVGAGSGANVLTF
few | TRBJ1-2 | - | TRBV19 | TGTGCCAGTAGTATAGGCGGGAAGGATGGCTACACCTTC | CASSIGGKDGYTF
many | TRBJ1-2 | - | TRBV6-2/TRBV6-3 | TGTGCCAGCAGTCCGCTAGCTAACTATGGCTACACCTTC | CASSPLANYGYTF
many | TRBJ2-2 | - | TRBV12-3/TRBV12-4 | TGTGCCAGCAGTCTCCGGGACGTACACGGGGAGCTGTTTTTT | CASSLRDVHGELFF
many | TRBJ1-1 | - | TRBV28 | TGTGCCAGCAGCCCTCGTTTTTTCCTCACCGTCACTGAAGCTTTCTTT | CASSPRFFLTVTEAFF
- | TRBJ2-5 | TRBD2 | TRBV7-2 | TGTGCCAGCAGCCGGCCGGGGGGAAGAGAGACCCAGTACTTC | CASSRPGGRETQYF
few | TRBJ2-7 | - | TRBV27 | TGTGCCAGCAGTTCTTTCCCCCTGGAGCAGTACTTC | CASSSFPLEQYF
many | TRBJ2-1 | - | TRBV4-3 | TGCGCCAGCAGCCACGCGCTTAGGAGCTCCTACAATGAGCAGTTCTTC | CASSHALRSSYNEQFF
many | TRBJ2-7 | TRBD1 | TRBV5-1 | TGCGCCAGCAGCTCTCCGGGACAGGACTACGAGCAGTACTTC | CASSSPGQDYEQYF
few | TRBJ1-5 | - | TRBV7-9 | TGTGCCAGCAGCTTCCCGGGGAGGGATCAGCCCCAGCATTTT | CASSFPGRDQPQHF
- | TRBJ2-3 | - | TRBV30 | TGTGCCTCTGAGCGGACTAGCACAGATACGCAGTATTTT | CASERTSTDTQYF
few | TRBJ2-5 | - | TRBV3-1 | TGTGCCAGCAGCCAAGATCTAATGGTCGGGGAGACCCAGTACTTC | CASSQDLMVGETQYF
- | TRBJ2-7 | TRBD2 | TRBV27 | TGTGCCAGCAGTTTGACCACGGGGGGGGCCTACGAGCAGTACTTC | CASSLTTGGAYEQYF
- | TRBJ2-7 | - | TRBV6-6 | TGTGCCAGCAGCGCGTCCAACGAGCAGTACTTC | CASSASNEQYF
many | TRBJ2-1 | - | TRBV20-1 | TGCAGTGCTAGTCTCGACAGCTATGAGCAGTTCTTC | CSASLDSYEQFF
few | TRBJ1-2 | - | TRBV19 | TGTGCCATCGCAAAGCTCTATGGCTACACCTTC | CAIAKLYGYTF
- | TRBJ2-5 | - | TRBV29-1 | TGCAGCGCCTACCGGGCCCTCGAAGGAGAGACCCAGTACTTC | CSAYRALEGETQYF
few | TRBJ2-7 | TRBD1 | TRBV2 | TGTGCCAGCAGCGCTCAGACAGGGAATTACGAGCAGTACTTC | CASSAQTGNYEQYF
many | TRBJ2-2 | - | TRBV20-1 | TGCAGTGCTGGGGTAGTCGGGCCGAGCGGGGAGCTGTTTTTT | CSAGVVGPSGELFF
many | TRBJ2-7 | - | TRBV20-1 | TGCAGTGCTAGAGATCGCGGACTTTTATACGAGCAGTACTTC | CSARDRGLLYEQYF
- | TRBJ2-6 | - | TRBV7-2 | TGTGCCAGCACCGTGGGAGGTGGCGCCAACGTCCTGACTTTC | CASTVGGGANVLTF
few | TRBJ2-7 | - | TRBV2 | TGTGCCAGCAGTGAAGCGGCAACTAACTACGAGCAGTACTTC | CASSEAATNYEQYF
many | TRBJ2-7 | - | TRBV29-1 | TGCAGCGCCCAGGGGCAGGTCTACGAGCAGTACTTC | CSAQGQVYEQYF
many | TRBJ2-1 | TRBD2 | TRBV12-3/TRBV12-4 | TGTGCCAGCCTCCCCCCGGGGGGTGAGGATGAGCAGTTCTTC | CASLPPGGEDEQFF
- | TRBJ2-1 | TRBD2 | TRBV4-3 | TGCGCCAGCAGCCAGTCCCATCCGGGACTAGTAGCATTGGAGCAGTTCTTC | CASSQSHPGLVALEQFF
few | TRBJ2-1 | TRBD1 | TRBV29-1 | TGCAGCGTTGATAAACAGGGGGTGTTTAATGAGCAGTTCTTC | CSVDKQGVFNEQFF
many | TRBJ1-1 | - | TRBV29-1 | TGCAGCGTTGAAGGTGGACAACCTGAAGCTTTCTTT | CSVEGGQPEAFF
few | TRBJ1-1 | - | TRBV28 | TGTGCCAGCAGCACCAAACACCAAGACCAGATGAGGGCTTTCTTT | CASSTKHQDQMRAFF
few | TRBJ1-5 | - | TRBV6-1 | TGTGCCAGCACCCCCCCGGTGGAACAGCCCCAGCATTTT | CASTPPVEQPQHF
many | TRBJ2-1 | - | TRBV29-1 | TGCAGCGAGGGACTTAACAAGGGCAATGAGCAGTTCTTC | CSEGLNKGNEQFF